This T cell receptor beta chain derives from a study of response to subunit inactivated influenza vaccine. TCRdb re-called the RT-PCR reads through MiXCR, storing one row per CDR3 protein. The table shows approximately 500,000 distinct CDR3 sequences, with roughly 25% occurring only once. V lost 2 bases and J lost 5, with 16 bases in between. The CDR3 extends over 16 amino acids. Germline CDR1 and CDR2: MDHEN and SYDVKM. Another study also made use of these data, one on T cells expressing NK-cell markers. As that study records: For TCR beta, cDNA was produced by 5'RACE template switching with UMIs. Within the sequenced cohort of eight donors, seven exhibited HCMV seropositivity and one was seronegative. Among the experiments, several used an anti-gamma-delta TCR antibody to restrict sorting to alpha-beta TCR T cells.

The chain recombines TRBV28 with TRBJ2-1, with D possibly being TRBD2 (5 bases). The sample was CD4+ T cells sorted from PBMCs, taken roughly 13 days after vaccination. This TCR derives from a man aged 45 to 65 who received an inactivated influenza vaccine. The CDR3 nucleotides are TGTGCCAGCAGTTTAACACTGAGAGAGGGAAACAATGAGCAGTTCTTC. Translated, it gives CASSLTLREGNNEQFF.